The T cell receptor beta chain described here comes from a study of neurological immune-mediated disorders (dated by TCRdb to about 2019). General notes on the study: Of the approximately 34 multiple sclerosis patients, roughly 30 had relapsing-remitting MS and 3 had secondary progressive MS. Longitudinal samples, technical triplicates and paired sorted CD4+ and CD8+ T-cell subsets, alongside PBMC samples, were included among the approximately 98 TCR-beta libraries. The cohort was made up of 68 subjects, consisting of about 14 HAM/TSP patients, some 34 multiple sclerosis patients and 20 healthy controls. Peripheral blood TCR-beta repertoires from patients with HTLV-I-associated myelopathy (HAM/TSP), patients with multiple sclerosis, and healthy controls were compared in the study using UMI-based sequencing. What the work shows at the level of the full study, not this receptor alone: No identical CDR3 amino acid sequences were shared among expanded clones across subjects, suggesting private TCR-beta repertoires in all groups. TCR clonal expansion was highest in HAM/TSP patients and lowest in MS patients, with MS patients falling below even healthy controls. In a phylogenetic analysis, the repertoires of 18 out of 34 MS patients fell into a single cluster of related CDR3 sequences, pointing to a possible signature at the repertoire level. No association of the MS cluster with clinical or MRI features was observed, and the need for larger cohorts was stated by the authors.

cDNA synthesis used template-switch 5'RACE with a primer carrying a 10-nucleotide random unique molecular identifier tagging each TCR transcript. Every sequencing run covered 15-18 subjects and yielded more than 200 million TCR-beta sequences. Total RNA was extracted with the RNeasy kit. The KAPA Real-time Library Amplification kit was used to amplify TCR-beta VDJ regions with primers targeting the TCR constant region and the 5'RACE anchor. A first PCR added sample indexes and Illumina adaptors, and a second PCR then raised library yield. The roughly 650 bp TCR product was size-selected on a 2% E-gel SizeSelection system after Ampure bead purification. Before pooling, libraries had their quality checked on a Bioanalyzer, their concentration measured with Qubit, and their quantity determined with the Kapa Library Quantification kit. Paired-end 2 x 150 bp sequencing of the libraries was performed on an Illumina HiSeq 2500. To increase sequence diversity, roughly 24-31% phiX was spiked into each library pool. Per the source publication's procedure: The UMI-based MiGEC pipeline processed quality-filtered reads and removed over 75% of raw TCR sequences during error correction. VDJ genes were aligned to IMGT germline references, and each clonotype was defined by a unique CDR3 amino acid sequence together with V-J genes. Clonal expansion, Shannon diversity and CDR3 relatedness (CalcPairwiseDistances, ClusterSamples) were evaluated with VDJtools, and phylogenetic trees were built with CLCbio workbench. Using coefficient-of-variation modelling across technical triplicates, the study counted a clone as expanded if it had at least 8 unique UMIs. TCRdb reran the public reads through fastp at Q25 and MiXCR, keeping productive beta chains. When rows share a CDR3 protein, they turn into one entry using the most common DNA and genes. V and J calls and clone size were set by TCRdb, not the authors. The table for this sample lists 95,000 to 150,000 distinct CDR3 sequences; about 3.2% of them were counted only once. The ten most abundant clones make up about 1.2% of the sample.

Trimming leaves V shorter by 4 bases and J shorter by 7 bases, with the junction holding 8 bases beyond the gene matches. Via the germline V gene, CDR1 is SGHRS and CDR2 YFSETQ. The CDR3 covers 14 residues, taking in both the cysteine and the phenylalanine. Only CDR3 DNA remains: 42 bases, in frame from the first base. Unsorted PBMC libraries were generated from 2 million PBMCs stored in RNAlater at -80 °C until RNA extraction. Multiple sclerosis patients were enrolled in a US clinical protocol evaluating disease progression by magnetic resonance imaging. Peripheral blood was subjected to Ficoll-Hypaque density gradient centrifugation to isolate PBMCs, which were then cryopreserved in liquid nitrogen. There are many counts of this clonotype. It lacks a known antigen. One base away there is no much larger clone; base qualities are not given.

The rearranged segments are TRBV5-1 and TRBJ1-2; TRBD1 matches 9 bases in the middle. The sequence came from a woman in her thirties with multiple sclerosis. The sample comprised PBMCs. The CDR3 reads CASSISGQGRGYTF. The bases read TGCGCCAGCAGCATCTCGGGACAGGGTCGTGGCTACACCTTC.